The entry that follows covers one TCR beta chain sequence. The data stem from a study of blood T cell repertoires in COVID-19. Study-level information: Whether acute or convalescent, the COVID-19 samples came from the United States, Italy and Spain. Nucleic acid was either cDNA or gDNA, and it came from T cells, B-cell-depleted T cells, or PBMCs.

In the study's own analysis: Amplification from reference gene primers served as the basis for estimated nucleated cell counts. Generated by immunoSEQ multiplex PCR, the TCRdb table keeps only in-frame clones and is missing some. V and J calls and clone size follow that table, whereas D and trimming were derived from the DNA. This sample has 15,000 to 20,000 clones, with about 88% found just once. This clonotype was sampled from a human donor in a cohort sampled during active COVID-19. The sample comprised peripheral blood.

CDR3 residues: CASSVRSLQETQYF. CDR3 DNA: TGTGCCAGCAGCGTAAGGAGTCTCCAAGAGACCCAGTACTTC. This chain joins TRBV9 and TRBJ2-5; no firm D call. The V gene lost 1 base and the J gene lost 1 base, with 8 bases spanning the gap. Germline V gives CDR1 SGDLS, CDR2 YYNGEE. This CDR3 comprises 14 residues.